The subject of this entry is one TCR beta chain. The identical CDR3 is also encoded by other nucleotide sequences in the sample. The data were obtained in a study of shared clonotypes between healthy human individuals. Clones were sequenced by immunoSEQ multiplex PCR, and TCRdb holds only the in-frame ones, with some missing. The table shows around 700,000 clones, with 73% occurring only once. The source material was memory CD4+ T cells sorted from blood. Subset indicated: CD45RA-negative fraction. The clonotype was recovered from a woman in her thirties in good health.

The CDR3 reads CASSRDSNYGYTF. CDR3 nucleotides: TGTGCCAGCAGCCGGGACTCTAACTATGGCTACACCTTC. This chain connects TRBV6-6 to TRBJ1-2, with a possible D match to TRBD1 (5 bases). With 6 bases removed from V and 0 bases from J, the gap between germline ends came to 8 bases. The V gene's germline CDR1 is MNHNY and CDR2 SVGAGI (reference sequence). This CDR3 contains 13 residues.